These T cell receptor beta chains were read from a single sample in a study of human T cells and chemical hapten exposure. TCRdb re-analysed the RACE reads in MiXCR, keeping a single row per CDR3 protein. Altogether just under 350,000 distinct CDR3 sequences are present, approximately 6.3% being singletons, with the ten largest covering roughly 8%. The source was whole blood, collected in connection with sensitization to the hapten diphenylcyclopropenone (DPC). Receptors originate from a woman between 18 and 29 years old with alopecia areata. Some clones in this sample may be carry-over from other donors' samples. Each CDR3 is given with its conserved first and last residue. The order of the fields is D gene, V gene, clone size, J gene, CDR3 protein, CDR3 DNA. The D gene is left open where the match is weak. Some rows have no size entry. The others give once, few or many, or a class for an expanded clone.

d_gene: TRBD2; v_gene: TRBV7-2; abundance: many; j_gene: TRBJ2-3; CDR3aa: CASSSRRRGGFSTDTQYF; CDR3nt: TGTGCCAGCAGCTCACGCCGGCGGGGGGGATTTAGCACAGATACGCAGTATTTT
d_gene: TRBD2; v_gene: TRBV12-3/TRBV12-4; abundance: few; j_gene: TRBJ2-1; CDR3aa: CASSSQRGGDEQFF; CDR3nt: TGTGCCAGCAGTTCCCAGCGGGGGGGCGATGAGCAGTTCTTC
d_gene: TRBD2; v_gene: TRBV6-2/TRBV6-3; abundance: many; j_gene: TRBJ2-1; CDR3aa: CASSSSSGNFDEQFF; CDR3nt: TGTGCCAGCAGTTCCTCTAGCGGGAATTTCGATGAGCAGTTCTTC
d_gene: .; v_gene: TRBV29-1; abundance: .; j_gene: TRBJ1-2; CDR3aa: CSVEGAQGDGYTF; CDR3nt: TGCAGCGTTGAGGGTGCTCAGGGAGATGGCTACACCTTC
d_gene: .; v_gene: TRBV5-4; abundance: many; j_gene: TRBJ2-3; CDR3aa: CASSWGLSDTQYF; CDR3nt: TGTGCCAGCAGCTGGGGACTTTCGGATACGCAGTATTTT
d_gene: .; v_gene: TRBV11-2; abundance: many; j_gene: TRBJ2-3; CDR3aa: CASSRGGQSTDTQYF; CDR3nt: TGTGCCAGCAGCCGGGGAGGACAAAGCACAGATACGCAGTATTTT
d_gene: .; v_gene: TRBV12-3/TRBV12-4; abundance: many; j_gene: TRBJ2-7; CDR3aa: CASSPTGSSYEQYF; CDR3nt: TGTGCCAGCAGCCCGACAGGCAGCTCCTACGAGCAGTACTTC
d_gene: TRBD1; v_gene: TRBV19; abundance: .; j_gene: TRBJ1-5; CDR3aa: CASTPGQGGNQPQHF; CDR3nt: TGTGCCAGTACCCCGGGACAGGGCGGCAATCAGCCCCAGCATTTT
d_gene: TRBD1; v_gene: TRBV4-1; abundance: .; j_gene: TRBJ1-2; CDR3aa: CASSQGQGASPNYGYTF; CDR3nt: TGCGCCAGCAGCCAAGGACAGGGGGCTTCTCCTAACTATGGCTACACCTTC
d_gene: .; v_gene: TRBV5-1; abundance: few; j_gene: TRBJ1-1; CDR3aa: CASRTRGMNTEAFF; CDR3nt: TGCGCCAGCAGGACCAGGGGAATGAACACTGAAGCTTTCTTT
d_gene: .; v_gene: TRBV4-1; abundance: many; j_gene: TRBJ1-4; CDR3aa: CASSPEGRGEKLFF; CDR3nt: TGCGCCAGCAGTCCCGAGGGCCGGGGCGAAAAACTGTTTTTT
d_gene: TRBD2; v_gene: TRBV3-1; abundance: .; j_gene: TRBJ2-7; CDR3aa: CASTTSGGYSYEQYF; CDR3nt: TGTGCCAGCACCACTAGCGGGGGGTACTCCTACGAGCAGTACTTC
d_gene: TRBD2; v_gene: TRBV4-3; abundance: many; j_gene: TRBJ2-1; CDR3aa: CASKRQLAGGYNEQFF; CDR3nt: TGCGCCAGCAAAAGGCAACTAGCGGGGGGATACAATGAGCAGTTCTTC
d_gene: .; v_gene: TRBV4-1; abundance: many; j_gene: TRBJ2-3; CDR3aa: CASSQGPRYTDTQYF; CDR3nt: TGCGCCAGCAGCCAAGGGCCCAGGTACACAGATACGCAGTATTTT
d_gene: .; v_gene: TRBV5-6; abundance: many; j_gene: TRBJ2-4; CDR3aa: CASSSQGWRNIQYF; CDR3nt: TGTGCCAGCAGCTCCCAGGGGTGGCGCAACATTCAGTACTTC
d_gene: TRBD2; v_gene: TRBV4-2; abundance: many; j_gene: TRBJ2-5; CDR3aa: CASSQVAGVGQETQYF; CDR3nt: TGTGCCAGCAGCCAAGTAGCGGGGGTAGGTCAAGAGACCCAGTACTTC
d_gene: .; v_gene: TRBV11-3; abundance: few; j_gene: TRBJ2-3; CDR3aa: CASSSKHTDTQYF; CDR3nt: TGTGCCAGCAGCAGCAAGCACACAGATACGCAGTATTTT
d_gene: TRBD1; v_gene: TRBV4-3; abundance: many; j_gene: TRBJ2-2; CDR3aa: CASSQLTGQGDTGELFF; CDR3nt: TGCGCCAGCAGCCAGCTTACGGGACAGGGTGACACCGGGGAGCTGTTTTTT
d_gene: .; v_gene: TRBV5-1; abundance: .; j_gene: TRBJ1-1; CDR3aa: CASSLGLRNSNTEAFF; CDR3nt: TGCGCCAGCAGCTTGGGTCTTAGGAACTCGAACACTGAAGCTTTCTTT
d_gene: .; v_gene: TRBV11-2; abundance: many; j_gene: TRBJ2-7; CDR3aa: CASSPPWGVGEQYF; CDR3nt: TGTGCCAGCAGCCCTCCGTGGGGGGTGGGTGAGCAGTACTTC
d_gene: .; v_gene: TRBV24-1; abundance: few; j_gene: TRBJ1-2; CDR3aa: CATSDSGPDYGYTF; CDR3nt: TGTGCCACCAGTGATAGCGGGCCGGACTATGGCTACACCTTC
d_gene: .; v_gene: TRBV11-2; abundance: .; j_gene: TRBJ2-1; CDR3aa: CASSLVSRVHEQFF; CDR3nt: TGTGCCAGCAGCTTAGTATCCAGGGTGCATGAGCAGTTCTTC
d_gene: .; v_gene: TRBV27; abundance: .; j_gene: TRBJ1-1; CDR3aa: CASSLLGSEAFF; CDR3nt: TGTGCCAGCAGTTTACTAGGCTCTGAAGCTTTCTTT
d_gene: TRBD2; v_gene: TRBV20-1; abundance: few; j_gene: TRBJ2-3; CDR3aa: CSATNLAGGSDTQYF; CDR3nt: TGCAGTGCTACCAATCTAGCGGGGGGTTCAGATACGCAGTATTTT
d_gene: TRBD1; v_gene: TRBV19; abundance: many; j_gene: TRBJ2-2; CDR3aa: CASRFRDRGTGELFF; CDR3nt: TGTGCCAGTAGATTCCGGGACAGGGGAACCGGGGAGCTGTTTTTT
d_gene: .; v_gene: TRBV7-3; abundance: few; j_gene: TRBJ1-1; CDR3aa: CASSLTGPNTEAFF; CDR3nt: TGTGCCAGCAGTTTAACAGGGCCAAACACTGAAGCTTTCTTT
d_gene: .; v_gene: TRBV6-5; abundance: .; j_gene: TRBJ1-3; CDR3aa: CASSFGYGNTIYF; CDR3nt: TGTGCCAGCAGTTTTGGTTACGGAAACACCATATATTTT
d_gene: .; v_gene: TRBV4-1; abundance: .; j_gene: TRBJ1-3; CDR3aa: CASSYASQAYSGNTIYF; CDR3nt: TGCGCCAGCAGCTACGCATCCCAGGCGTACTCTGGAAACACCATATATTTT
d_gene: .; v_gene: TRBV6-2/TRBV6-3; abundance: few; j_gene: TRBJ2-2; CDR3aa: CASTPTTGTMWTGELFF; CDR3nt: TGTGCCAGCACCCCCACGACCGGGACCATGTGGACCGGGGAGCTGTTTTTT
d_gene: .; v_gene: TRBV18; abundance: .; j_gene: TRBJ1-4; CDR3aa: CASSPIEGEKLFF; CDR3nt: TGTGCCAGCTCACCAATTGAGGGTGAAAAACTGTTTTTT
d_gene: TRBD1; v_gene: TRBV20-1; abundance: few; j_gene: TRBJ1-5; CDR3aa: CSVTTGRGGNQPQHF; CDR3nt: TGCAGTGTCACGACAGGGCGGGGAGGCAATCAGCCCCAGCATTTT
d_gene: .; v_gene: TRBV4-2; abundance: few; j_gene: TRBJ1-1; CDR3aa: CASSRQLGEQTEAFF; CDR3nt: TGTGCCAGCAGCCGCCAGTTGGGGGAGCAGACTGAAGCTTTCTTT
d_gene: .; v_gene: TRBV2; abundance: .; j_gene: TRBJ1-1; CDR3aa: CASSSEQMNTEAFF; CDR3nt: TGTGCCAGCAGTTCGGAACAAATGAACACTGAAGCTTTCTTT
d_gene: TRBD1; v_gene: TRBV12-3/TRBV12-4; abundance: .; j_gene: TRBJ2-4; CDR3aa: CASSSYHRTGGFGIQYF; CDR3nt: TGTGCCAGCAGTTCCTACCACCGGACAGGGGGCTTTGGCATTCAGTACTTC
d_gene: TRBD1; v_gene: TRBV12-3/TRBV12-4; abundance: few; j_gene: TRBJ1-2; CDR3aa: CASTYRGHSGYTF; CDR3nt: TGTGCCAGCACCTACAGGGGGCATTCGGGCTACACCTTC
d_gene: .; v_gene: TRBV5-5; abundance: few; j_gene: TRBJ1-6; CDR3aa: CASSLDHSYRTPLHF; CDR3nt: TGTGCCAGCAGCTTGGACCACTCGTATAGGACACCCCTCCACTTT
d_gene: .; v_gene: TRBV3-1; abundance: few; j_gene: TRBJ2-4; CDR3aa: CASSDYGNIQYF; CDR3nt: TGTGCCAGCAGCGACTACGGAAACATTCAGTACTTC
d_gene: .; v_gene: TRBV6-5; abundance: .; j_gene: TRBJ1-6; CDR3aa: CASKGGQGSPLHF; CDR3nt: TGTGCCAGCAAGGGGGGCCAGGGTTCACCCCTCCACTTT
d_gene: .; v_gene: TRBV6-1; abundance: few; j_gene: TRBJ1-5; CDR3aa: CASSEYVQHF; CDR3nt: TGTGCCAGCAGTGAATACGTCCAGCATTTT
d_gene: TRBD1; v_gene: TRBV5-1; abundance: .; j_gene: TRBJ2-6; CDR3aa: CASSPRGTGAGANVLTF; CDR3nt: TGCGCCAGCAGCCCCAGGGGGACAGGGGCCGGGGCCAACGTCCTGACTTTC
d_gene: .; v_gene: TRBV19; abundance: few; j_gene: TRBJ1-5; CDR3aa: CASSTQPQHF; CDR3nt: TGTGCCAGTAGTACACAGCCCCAGCATTTT
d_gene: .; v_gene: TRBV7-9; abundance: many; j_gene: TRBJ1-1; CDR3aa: CASSPANTEAFF; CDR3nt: TGTGCCAGCAGCCCCGCGAACACTGAAGCTTTCTTT
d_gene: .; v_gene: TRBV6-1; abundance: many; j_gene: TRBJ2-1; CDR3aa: CASSPVRRAGAREQFF; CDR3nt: TGTGCCAGCAGCCCCGTGAGACGGGCGGGGGCAAGGGAGCAGTTCTTC
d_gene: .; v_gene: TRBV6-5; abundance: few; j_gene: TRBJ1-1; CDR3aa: CASSYSGENTEAFF; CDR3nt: TGTGCCAGCAGTTACTCTGGGGAGAACACTGAAGCTTTCTTT
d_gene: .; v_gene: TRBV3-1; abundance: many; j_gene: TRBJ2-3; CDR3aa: CASSLGSTDYRKYF; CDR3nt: TGTGCCAGCAGCCTAGGGTCTACTGACTATAGAAAGTATTTT
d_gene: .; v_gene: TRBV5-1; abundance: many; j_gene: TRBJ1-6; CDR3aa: CASSLVGGVMDSPLHF; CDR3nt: TGCGCCAGCAGCTTGGTAGGCGGTGTAATGGATTCACCCCTCCACTTT
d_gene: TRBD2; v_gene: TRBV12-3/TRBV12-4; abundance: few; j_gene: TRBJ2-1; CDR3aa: CASSRRRLAGGPNEQFF; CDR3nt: TGTGCCAGCAGTCGTAGGAGGTTGGCGGGGGGGCCAAATGAGCAGTTCTTC
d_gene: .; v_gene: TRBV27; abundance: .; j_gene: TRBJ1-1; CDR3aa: CASSSRTKTLEAFF; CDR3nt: TGTGCCAGCAGTTCGCGGACTAAGACCCTTGAAGCTTTCTTT
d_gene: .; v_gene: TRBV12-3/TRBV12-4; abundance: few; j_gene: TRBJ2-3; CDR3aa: CASIGGTNTQYF; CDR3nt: TGTGCCAGCATTGGGGGCACAAATACGCAGTATTTT
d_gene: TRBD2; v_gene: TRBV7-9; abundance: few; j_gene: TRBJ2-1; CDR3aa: CASSEGSGGAHEQFF; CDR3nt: TGTGCCAGCAGCGAAGGTAGCGGGGGGGCCCATGAGCAGTTCTTC
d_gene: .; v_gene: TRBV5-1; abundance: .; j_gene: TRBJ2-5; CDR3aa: CASSLGQNFQETQYF; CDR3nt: TGCGCCAGCAGCTTGGGACAGAATTTCCAAGAGACCCAGTACTTC
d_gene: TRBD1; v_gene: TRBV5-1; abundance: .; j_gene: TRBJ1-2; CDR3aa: CASSSTGAAGYTF; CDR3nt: TGCGCCAGCAGCTCGACAGGGGCGGCTGGCTACACCTTC
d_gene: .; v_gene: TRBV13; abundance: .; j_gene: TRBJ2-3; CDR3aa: CASTSGFGSTDTQYF; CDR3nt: TGTGCCAGCACCAGCGGATTCGGTAGCACAGATACGCAGTATTTT
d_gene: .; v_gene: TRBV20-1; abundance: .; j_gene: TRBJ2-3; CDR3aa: CSAREGQNTDTQYF; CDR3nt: TGCAGTGCTAGAGAAGGGCAAAACACAGATACGCAGTATTTT
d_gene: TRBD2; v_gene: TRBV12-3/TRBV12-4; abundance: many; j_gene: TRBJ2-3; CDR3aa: CASSKTSGTDTQYF; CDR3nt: TGTGCCAGCAGTAAGACTAGCGGCACAGATACGCAGTATTTT
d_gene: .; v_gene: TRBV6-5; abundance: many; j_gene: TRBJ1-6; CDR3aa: CASSPLREGNSPLHF; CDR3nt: TGTGCCAGCAGCCCTTTGCGCGAAGGCAATTCACCCCTCCACTTT
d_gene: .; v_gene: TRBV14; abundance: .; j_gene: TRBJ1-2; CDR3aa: CASSPGPPNNYGYTF; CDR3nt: TGTGCCAGCAGCCCTGGACCGCCCAATAACTATGGCTACACCTTC
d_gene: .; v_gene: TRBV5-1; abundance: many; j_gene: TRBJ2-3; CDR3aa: CASSLGPEPSTDTQYF; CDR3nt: TGCGCCAGCAGCTTGGGGCCAGAACCTAGCACAGATACGCAGTATTTT
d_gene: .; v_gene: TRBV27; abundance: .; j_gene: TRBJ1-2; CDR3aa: CASRDAIGGYTF; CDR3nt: TGTGCCAGCAGAGACGCTATTGGGGGCTACACCTTC
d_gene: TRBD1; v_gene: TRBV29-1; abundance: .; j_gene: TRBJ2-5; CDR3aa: CSVDATGGTETQYF; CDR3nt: TGCAGCGTTGATGCGACAGGGGGCACTGAGACCCAGTACTTC